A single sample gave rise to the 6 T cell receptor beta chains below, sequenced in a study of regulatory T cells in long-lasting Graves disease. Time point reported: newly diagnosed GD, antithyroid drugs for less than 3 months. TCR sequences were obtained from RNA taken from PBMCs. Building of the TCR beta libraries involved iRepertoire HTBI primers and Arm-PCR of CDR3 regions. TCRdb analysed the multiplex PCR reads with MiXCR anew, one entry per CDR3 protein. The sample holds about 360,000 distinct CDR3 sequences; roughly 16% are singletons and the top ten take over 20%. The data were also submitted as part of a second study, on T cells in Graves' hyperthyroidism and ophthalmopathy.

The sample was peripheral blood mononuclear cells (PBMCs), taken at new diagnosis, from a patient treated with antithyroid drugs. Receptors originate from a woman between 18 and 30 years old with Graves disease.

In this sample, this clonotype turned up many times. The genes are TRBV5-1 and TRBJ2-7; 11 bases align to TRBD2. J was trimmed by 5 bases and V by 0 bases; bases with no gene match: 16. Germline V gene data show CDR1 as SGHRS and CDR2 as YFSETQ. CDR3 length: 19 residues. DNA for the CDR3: TGCGCCAGCAGCTTGGGTGTGGCTAGCGGGAGGATTAATCGGGACGAGCAGTACTTC. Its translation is CASSLGVASGRINRDEQYF.

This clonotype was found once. CDR3 sequence: CASSVGRSSGATDTQYF. The CDR3 region has the DNA TGTGCCAGCAGCGTAGGGAGGTCTAGCGGCGCCACAGATACGCAGTATTTT. V usage is TRBV9 and J usage is TRBJ2-3, with 7 bases fitting TRBD2. Germline V CDR1 and CDR2: SGDLS, YYNGEE. V lost 0 bases and J lost 2; bases outside the gene matches: 9. The CDR3 has 17 residues. Filled out from reference TRBV9 and TRBJ2-3, the complete variable domain reads DSGVTQTPKHLITATGQRVTLRCSPRSGDLSVYWYQQSLDQGLQFLIQYYNGEERAKGNILERFSAQQFPDLHSELNLSSLELGDSALYFCASSVGRSSGATDTQYFGPGTRLTVL.

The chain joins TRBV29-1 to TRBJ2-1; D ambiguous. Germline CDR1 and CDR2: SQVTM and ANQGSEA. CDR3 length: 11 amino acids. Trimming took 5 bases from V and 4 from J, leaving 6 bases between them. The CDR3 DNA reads TGCAGCGTTCAAGGGTACAATGAGCAGTTCTTC. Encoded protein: CSVQGYNEQFF.

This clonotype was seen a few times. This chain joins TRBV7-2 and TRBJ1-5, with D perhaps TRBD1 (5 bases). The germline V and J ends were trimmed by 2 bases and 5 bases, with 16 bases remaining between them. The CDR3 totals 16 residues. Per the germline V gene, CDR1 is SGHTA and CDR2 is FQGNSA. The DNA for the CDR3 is TGTGCCAGCAGCTTAAAGTTTCCGGGGCTAGATCAGCCCCAGCATTTT. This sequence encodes CASSLKFPGLDQPQHF. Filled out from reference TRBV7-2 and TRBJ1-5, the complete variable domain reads GAGVSQSPSNKVTEKGKDVELRCDPISGHTALYWYRQSLGQGLEFLIYFQGNSAPDKSGLPSDRFSAERTGGSVSTLTIQRTQQEDSAVYLCASSLKFPGLDQPQHFGDGTRLSIL.

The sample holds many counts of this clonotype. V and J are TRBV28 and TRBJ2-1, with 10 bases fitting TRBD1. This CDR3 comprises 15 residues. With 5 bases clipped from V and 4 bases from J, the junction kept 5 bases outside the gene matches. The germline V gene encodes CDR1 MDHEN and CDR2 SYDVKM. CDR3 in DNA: TGTGCCAGCAGTGGGACAGGGGTAACGTACAATGAGCAGTTCTTC. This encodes CASSGTGVTYNEQFF. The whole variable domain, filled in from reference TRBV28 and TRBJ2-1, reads DVKVTQSSRYLVKRTGEKVFLECVQDMDHENMFWYRQDPGLGLRLIYFSYDVKMKEKGDIPEGYSVSREKKERFSLILESASTNQTSMYLCASSGTGVTYNEQFFGPGTRLTVL.

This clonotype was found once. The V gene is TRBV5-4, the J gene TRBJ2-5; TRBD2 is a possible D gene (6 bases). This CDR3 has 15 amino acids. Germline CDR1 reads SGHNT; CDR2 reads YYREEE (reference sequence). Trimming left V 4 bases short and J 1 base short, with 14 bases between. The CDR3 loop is CASSLRGGVQETQYF. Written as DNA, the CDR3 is TGTGCCAGCAGCCTAAGGGGCGGGGTCCAAGAGACCCAGTACTTC. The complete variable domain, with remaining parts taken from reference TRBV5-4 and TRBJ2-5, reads ETGVTQSPTHLIKTRGQQVTLRCSSQSGHNTVSWYQQALGQGPQFIFQYYREEENGRGNFPPRFSGLQFPNYSSELNVNALELDDSALYLCASSLRGGVQETQYFGPGTRLLVL.